Here is one TCR beta chain with its context. Its antigen is currently unknown. This record comes from a study of T cell repertoires in cytomegalovirus infection. On the study more broadly: Recently identified HLA-C-restricted CMV epitopes were used, and well-studied HLA-B-restricted CMV epitopes were used as well. It was the public TCR beta signatures that indicated both CMV infection and matching HLA type. Findings and limits, study-wide: There were carriers of CMV plus the relevant HLA, and cumulative public TCR beta family frequency identified them. HLA-C-restricted CMV clonotypes gave the most frequent clonotype in two of eight donors.

Germline values: CDR1 MDHEN, CDR2 SYDVKM. The CDR3 spans 16 residues. Trimming stripped 5 bases from V and 2 bases from J, with 17 bases between. TCRdb reprocessed the reads with MiXCR, giving one entry per CDR3 protein. The sample shows under 130,000 distinct CDR3 sequences, under 50% of them seen only once. The sequenced sample was CD8+ T cells from cultured PBMCs, obtained from culture after CMV antigen stimulation. The V call is TRBV28, the J call TRBJ2-3; the D gene could be TRBD1 or TRBD2 (5 bases each). This receptor was obtained from a human donor in good health (CMV status not recorded). Some clones in this sample may be carry-over from other donors' samples. CDR3: CASSPGSGPDTDTQYF. The CDR3 DNA reads TGTGCCAGCAGTCCAGGATCGGGACCCGACACAGATACGCAGTATTTT.